These 13 T cell receptor beta chains came from one sample sequenced in a study of cytomegalovirus exposure and HLA in healthy donors. The PCR contained 60 Vbeta and 13 Jbeta primers. Clones were sequenced by immunoSEQ multiplex PCR, and TCRdb holds only the in-frame ones, with some missing. This sample has 250,000 to 350,000 clones, with under 90% found just once. The source material was PBMCs. Receptor source: a girl aged 2 to 9 in good health and CMV-seronegative.

As DNA, the CDR3 is TGTGCCAGCAGTTCCGGGAGGGGGTACGAGCAGTACTTC. It codes for CASSSGRGYEQYF. The V and J genes are TRBV6-5 and TRBJ2-7, with TRBD2 matching 8 bases. After removal of 4 bases from V and 4 bases from J, the junction contained 3 bases not matched to a gene. This CDR3 has 13 amino acids. Germline V CDR1 and CDR2: MNHEY, SVGAGI.

V and J are TRBV9 and TRBJ1-2, with D possibly matching TRBD1 (6 bases). There are 16 residues in the CDR3. V was pared by 4 bases and J by 4 bases, with 20 bases between. Per the germline V gene, CDR1 is SGDLS and CDR2 is YYNGEE. The CDR3 sequence is CASSTRPGQTSYGYTF. The CDR3, as DNA: TGTGCCAGCAGCACCCGACCGGGACAAACTTCCTATGGCTACACCTTC.

Written as DNA, the CDR3 is TGTGCCAGCAGTTACTCCCGAGACAGTGGATATGGCTACACCTTC. Its translation is CASSYSRDSGYGYTF. The chain links TRBV6-5 to TRBJ1-2; a weak D match, TRBD1 (5 bases). Germline assignment: CDR1 MNHEY and CDR2 SVGAGI. The CDR3 runs to 15 residues. V was pared by 0 bases and J by 5 bases, with 13 bases between.

This chain links TRBV10-3 with TRBJ1-4; a weak D match, TRBD1 (5 bases). V was clipped by 11 bases and J by 5 bases, with 15 bases between them. This CDR3 spans 13 amino acids. Germline-derived CDR1 and CDR2 are ENHRY and SYGVKD. CDR3 coding DNA: TGTGCCGCCTGCCGGGGGTACAATGAAAAACTGTTTTTT. Its translation is CAACRGYNEKLFF.

This clone came up a few times. V usage is TRBV2 and J usage is TRBJ2-1; D not resolved. Germline CDR1 reads SNHLY; CDR2 reads FYNNEI. CDR3 size: 15 residues. V was cut by 3 bases and J by 5 bases, with 14 bases left in between. CDR3 DNA: TGTGCCAGCAGTGATTGGAAGGTACGGGACAATGAGCAGTTCTTC. Its protein is CASSDWKVRDNEQFF.

This clone has just one count. This sequence joins TRBV30 and TRBJ1-3; D is ambiguous. The CDR3 sequence is 14 residues long. V was pared by 5 bases and J by 2 bases, with 13 bases between. Germline V gives CDR1 GTSNPN, CDR2 SVGIG (reference sequence). The CDR3 here is CAWGPGGPGNTIYF. In DNA, the CDR3 is TGTGCCTGGGGGCCCGGAGGCCCTGGAAACACCATATATTTT.

The chain recombines TRBV6-5 with TRBJ2-5; the D gene is possibly TRBD2 (5 bases). This CDR3 region has 15 residues. Trimming stripped 6 bases from V and 4 bases from J, with 18 bases between. Germline V gene lookup returns CDR1 MNHEY and CDR2 SVGAGI. CDR3 protein: CASSYLGVLRETQYF. The CDR3 DNA reads TGTGCCAGCAGCTACCTGGGAGTATTGCGAGAGACCCAGTACTTC.

The chain uses TRBV21-1 and TRBJ2-7; the table's D call TRBD2 went unverified against the DNA. TRBV21-1 is recorded as a pseudogene. The CDR3 extends over 13 amino acids. CDR3 loop: CASSKPSSYEQYF. CDR3 sequence (DNA): TGTGCCAGCAGCAAACCTTCCTCCTACGAGCAGTACTTC.

The chain carries TRBV7-8 and TRBJ2-3; 11 bases line up with TRBD2. Germline CDR1 SGHVS, CDR2 FQNEAQ. V shed 3 bases, J shed 2 bases, and the junction held 4 bases outside the gene matches. The CDR3 contains 16 residues. CDR3 sequence (DNA): TGTGCCAGCAGCTTCAGGACTAGCGGGTACACAGATACGCAGTATTTT. Protein sequence: CASSFRTSGYTDTQYF.

The chain uses TRBV5-1 and TRBJ1-1; TRBD1 might be the D (5 bases). The V end was cut by 4 bases, the J end by 10 bases, with 17 bases between. Per germline, CDR1 SGHRS and CDR2 YFSETQ. There are 13 residues in the CDR3. The CDR3 here is CASSRTGPRGAFF. The CDR3 DNA reads as TGCGCCAGCAGCAGGACGGGTCCTAGGGGAGCTTTCTTT.

The chain combines TRBV7-9 with TRBJ2-3; 8 nucleotides match TRBD2. Germline assignment: CDR1 SEHNR and CDR2 FQNEAQ (reference sequence). This CDR3 has 14 residues. The V gene end was trimmed by 3 bases and the J gene end by 5 bases; junction bases not matched to a gene: 4. CDR3 nucleotide sequence: TGTGCCAGCAGCTTGTCTCTAGCGGGAGATACGCAGTATTTT. Encoded protein: CASSLSLAGDTQYF.

The rearrangement links TRBV15 to TRBJ1-5; D is possibly TRBD1 (5 bases). Between the trimmed V and J ends, which lost 0 bases and 5 bases, there was a span of 17 bases. CDR1 is LNHNV, CDR2 YYDKDF, per germline (reference sequence). The CDR3 runs 17 residues. In nucleotides, the CDR3 is TGTGCCACCAGCAGAGATACGTACAGTCGACAGTATCAGCCCCAGCATTTT. It translates to CATSRDTYSRQYQPQHF.

The chain is built from TRBV11-3 and TRBJ2-7, with D perhaps matching TRBD1 (5 bases). Trimming left V 3 bases short and J 0 bases short, with 15 bases between. Germline loops: CDR1 SGHNT, CDR2 YENEEA. This CDR3 is 16 amino acids long. As DNA, the CDR3 is TGTGCCAGCAGCTTCATAGAGACAGTCAGCTCCTACGAGCAGTACTTC. This encodes CASSFIETVSSYEQYF.